The 21 T cell receptor beta chains given below trace back to one sample, sequenced in a study of shared clonotypes between healthy human individuals. Assay used: immunoSEQ multiplex PCR; TCRdb lists only in-frame clones, some missing. Altogether millions of clones are present, over 85% being singletons, with the ten largest covering 0.13%. Sequencing was done on a sample of naive CD4+ T cells sorted from blood. The subset: CD45RA+ positively selected. These receptors originate from a young man in good health.

The rearrangement uses TRBV19 and TRBJ2-5, with TRBD1 matching over 9 bases. The CDR3 runs 14 residues. Germline V gives CDR1 LNHDA, CDR2 SQIVND (reference sequence). V lost 7 bases, J lost 4 bases, and 7 bases stayed unmatched. The CDR3 DNA is TGTGCCAGTAACCCCACAGGGGGCGCAGAGACCCAGTACTTC. Protein sequence: CASNPTGGAETQYF.

This clone was seen just once. The chain recombines TRBV19 with TRBJ1-6; D perhaps matches TRBD1 (5 bases). Trimming cost V 6 bases and J 5 bases, with 17 bases left between them. Germline V CDR1 and CDR2: LNHDA, SQIVND (reference sequence). The CDR3 sequence is 16 residues long. The chain's CDR3 is CASREWGRTDNSPLHF. Written as DNA, the CDR3 is TGTGCCAGTAGGGAGTGGGGACGGACGGATAATTCACCCCTCCACTTT.

The rearrangement joins TRBV28 to TRBJ2-3, with D perhaps matching TRBD2 (5 bases). The CDR3 contains 12 residues. Germline-derived CDR1 and CDR2 are MDHEN and SYDVKM. V lost 7 bases and J 6 bases, leaving 11 bases between the germline ends. The CDR3 protein is CASKLLGDTQYF. The CDR3 DNA sequence: TGTGCCAGCAAGTTACTAGGCGATACGCAGTATTTT. Supplemented by reference TRBV28 and TRBJ2-3, the full variable domain reads DVKVTQSSRYLVKRTGEKVFLECVQDMDHENMFWYRQDPGLGLRLIYFSYDVKMKEKGDIPEGYSVSREKKERFSLILESASTNQTSMYLCASKLLGDTQYFGPGTRLTVL.

To note about this clone: The identical CDR3 is also encoded by other nucleotide sequences in the sample. The V gene is TRBV2, the J gene TRBJ2-2; D is ambiguous. The CDR3 contains 13 residues. Trimming took 2 bases from V and 4 from J, leaving 5 bases between them. Germline loops: CDR1 SNHLY, CDR2 FYNNEI. CDR3 region: CASSEMGTGELFF. The CDR3 coding sequence is TGTGCCAGCAGTGAAATGGGCACCGGGGAGCTGTTTTTT.

The chain employs TRBV28 and TRBJ2-7; D tentatively fits TRBD1 or TRBD2 (5 bases each). With 8 bases removed from V and 5 bases from J, the gap between germline ends came to 13 bases. Germline V lookup: CDR1 MDHEN, CDR2 SYDVKM. The CDR3 runs 12 residues. CDR3 residues: CASGGPPNEQYF. The CDR3 region has the DNA TGTGCCAGCGGGGGTCCCCCCAACGAGCAGTACTTC.

The chain recombines TRBV28 with TRBJ2-5, with 10 bases aligning to TRBD2. The junction had 14 bases not matched to a gene; V was cut back by 5 bases and J by 2 bases. The CDR3 covers 18 residues. The germline CDR1 and CDR2 sequences are MDHEN and SYDVKM. The CDR3 DNA reads as TGTGCCAGCAGTCCACCCCCCTCTAGCGGGGGTATTCAAGAGACCCAGTACTTC. Protein product: CASSPPPSSGGIQETQYF.

V usage is TRBV28 and J usage is TRBJ1-3; no definite D call. The CDR3 extends over 14 amino acids. V lost 5 bases, J lost 0 bases, and 8 bases lay in between. From germline, CDR1 is MDHEN and CDR2 SYDVKM. DNA for the CDR3: TGTGCCAGCAGTGAGTCCCGCTCTGGAAACACCATATATTTT. Protein: CASSESRSGNTIYF.

Remarks on this clone: The junction differs from germline at one of its ends, possibly a read error. Other nucleotide sequences in the sample specify the same CDR3. The chain employs TRBV6-5 and TRBJ1-3; D not resolved. CDR1 is MNHEY, CDR2 SVGAGI, per germline. CDR3 length: 13 amino acids. CDR3 in DNA: TGTGCCAGTTGCCGGTCGACTGGAAACACCATATACTTT. This sequence encodes CASCRSTGNTIYF.

The CDR3 region has the DNA TGTGCTAGTGCCCCGACAGGGGCCAATGAAAAACTGTTTTTT. The encoded protein is CASAPTGANEKLFF. This chain uses TRBV12-5 with TRBJ1-4; 8 bases align to TRBD1. This CDR3 is built from 14 residues. CDR1 is LGHNT, CDR2 FRNRAP, per germline. J was trimmed by 5 bases and V by 7 bases; bases with no gene match: 6.

This chain connects TRBV10-3 to TRBJ2-1; no clear D. The V gene lost 0 bases and the J gene lost 2 bases, with 8 bases spanning the gap. This CDR3 spans 15 amino acids. The germline V gene has CDR1 ENHRY and CDR2 SYGVKD. CDR3 sequence reads: CAISESGPPYNEQFF. The DNA of the CDR3 is TGTGCCATCAGTGAGTCTGGTCCCCCCTACAATGAGCAGTTCTTC.

The rearrangement joins TRBV18 to TRBJ1-1; perhaps TRBD1 as D (5 bases). V lost 5 bases, J lost 2 bases, and 9 bases lay in between. The germline CDR1 and CDR2 sequences are KGHSH and LQKENI. The CDR3 length is 13 residues. The CDR3 nucleotides read TGTGCCAGCTCAACCAGGGACAACACTGAAGCTTTCTTT. It codes for CASSTRDNTEAFF.

To note about this clone: The same CDR3 can be traced to other DNA sequences in this sample. J is TRBJ1-1 and V is TRBV6-5; D call uncertain. In germline, CDR1 is MNHEY, CDR2 SVGAGI. With 6 bases removed from V and 1 base from J, the gap between germline ends came to 6 bases. This CDR3 contains 12 residues. In DNA, the CDR3 is TGTGCCAGCAGGCGGGAGAACACTGAAGCTTTCTTT. It encodes CASRRENTEAFF.

The gene calls are TRBV6-5 and TRBJ2-4; D unresolved. Germline V gives CDR1 MNHEY, CDR2 SVGAGI. The CDR3 covers 14 residues. V gave up 6 bases and J gave up 1 base, with 10 bases separating them. CDR3 loop: CASSPLLAKNIQYF. In DNA form, the CDR3 reads TGTGCCAGCAGCCCCCTCCTTGCCAAAAACATTCAGTACTTC.

This chain uses TRBV13 with TRBJ2-3, with 8 bases that match TRBD2. Trimming removed 3 bases from V and 4 bases from J; junction bases left unmatched: 3. Per the germline V gene, CDR1 is PRHDT and CDR2 is FYEKMQ (reference sequence). This CDR3 region has 14 residues. CDR3 nucleotides: TGTGCCAGCAGCTTCCAGCGGGGGTCAGATACGCAGTATTTT. Amino acids: CASSFQRGSDTQYF.

The V call is TRBV6-5, the J call TRBJ2-5; tentatively, D is TRBD2 (6 bases). The CDR3 loop spans 13 amino acids. Trimming stripped 6 bases from V and 5 bases from J, with 13 bases between. In germline, CDR1 is MNHEY, CDR2 SVGAGI. The CDR3 sequence is CASRTAGIETQYF. The CDR3 nucleotides are TGTGCCAGCAGGACCGCGGGAATTGAGACCCAGTACTTC.

The chain couples TRBV30 to TRBJ1-1; no clear D gene. The V end was cut by 4 bases, the J end by 1 base, with 10 bases between. CDR3 length: 13 amino acids. From germline, CDR1 is GTSNPN and CDR2 SVGIG (reference sequence). CDR3: CAWMSSGNTEAFF. In DNA form, the CDR3 reads TGTGCCTGGATGTCCTCCGGGAACACTGAAGCTTTCTTT.

This clone showed up just a few times. Other DNA sequences in the same sample also yield this CDR3. The chain combines TRBV7-9 with TRBJ1-5; no definite D call. The CDR3 is made up of 14 amino acids. V was cut by 1 base and J by 3 bases, with 7 bases left in between. Germline lookup yields CDR1 SEHNR and CDR2 FQNEAQ (reference sequence). The CDR3 sequence: CASSLGQVNQPQHF. The DNA for the CDR3 is TGTGCCAGCAGCTTAGGTCAGGTCAATCAGCCCCAGCATTTT. Together with reference TRBV7-9 and TRBJ1-5, the CDR3 gives the full variable domain: DTGVSQNPRHKITKRGQNVTFRCDPISEHNRLYWYRQTLGQGPEFLTYFQNEAQLEKSRLLSDRFSAERPKGSFSTLEIQRTEQGDSAMYLCASSLGQVNQPQHFGDGTRLSIL.

The gene calls are TRBV12-5 and TRBJ2-2; the match to TRBD1 covers 8 bases. The J segment lost 2 bases and the V segment lost 9 bases, leaving 2 bases of the junction unmatched. This CDR3 is 13 amino acids long. Germline CDR1 LGHNT, CDR2 FRNRAP. The CDR3 region has the DNA TGTGCTAGCAGGGGGCCCAACACCGGGGAGCTGTTTTTT. Amino acids: CASRGPNTGELFF.

The rearrangement uses TRBV5-4 and TRBJ2-7; 9 bases are shared with TRBD1. Trimming took 3 bases from V and 4 from J; bases not matched to a gene: 8. The germline gives CDR1 SGHNT, CDR2 YYREEE (reference sequence). CDR3 length equals 15 residues. CDR3 loop: CASSSRQGEGYEQYF. For the CDR3, the DNA is TGTGCCAGCAGCTCACGACAGGGGGAGGGTTACGAGCAGTACTTC.

This chain uses TRBV11-2 with TRBJ2-1; D call uncertain. The CDR3 spans 12 residues. Germline V gene sequence: CDR1 SGHAT, CDR2 FQNNGV. Deletions cut 5 bases from V and 8 bases from J, with 10 bases between. In DNA, the CDR3 is TGTGCCAGCAGCAAACCTACTTATGAGCAGTTCTTC. It codes for CASSKPTYEQFF. Looking up the rest from reference TRBV11-2 and TRBJ2-1 gives the full variable domain: EAGVAQSPRYKIIEKRQSVAFWCNPISGHATLYWYQQILGQGPKLLIQFQNNGVVDDSQLPKDRFSAERLKGVDSTLKIQPAKLEDSAVYLCASSKPTYEQFFGPGTRLTVL.

CDR3 loop: CASSASDGYYNEQFF. CDR3 nucleotides: TGTGCCAGCAGTGCGTCGGACGGATACTACAATGAGCAGTTCTTC. This sequence joins TRBV6-1 and TRBJ2-1; no definite D call. Trimming pared 4 bases from V and 3 bases from J, leaving 13 bases between. The CDR3 extends over 15 amino acids. From germline, CDR1 is MNHNS and CDR2 SASEGT.